Below are 28 T cell receptor beta chains sequenced from a single sample in a study of OX40 agonist ivuxolimab in advanced cancers. The protocol was immunoSEQ multiplex PCR, while the TCRdb copy is restricted to in-frame clones and leaves out a portion. The table shows about 120,000 clones, with around 90% occurring only once. The material was CD4+ or CD8+ T cells sorted from blood, obtained in a trial of the OX40 agonist ivuxolimab. These receptors were taken from an adult with an advanced solid tumor such as melanoma, head and neck, liver or kidney cancer.

This sequence joins TRBV6-5 and TRBJ2-2; D not certain. Germline V gene data show CDR1 as MNHEY and CDR2 as SVGAGI. CDR3 size: 12 residues. With 6 bases removed from V and 3 bases from J, the gap between germline ends came to 5 bases. CDR3 residues: CASSRHTGELFF. CDR3 in DNA: TGTGCCAGCAGCCGCCACACCGGGGAGCTGTTTTTT.

This sequence joins TRBV4-3 and TRBJ2-1; tentative D call: TRBD2 (9 bases). V was pared by 0 bases and J by 5 bases, with 26 bases between. Germline values: CDR1 LGHNA, CDR2 YSLEER. The CDR3 consists of 20 residues. CDR3 loop: CASSQDLAGGRLAGHNEQFF. The DNA of the CDR3 is TGCGCCAGCAGCCAAGATCTGGCAGGGGGCAGGCTAGCGGGGCACAATGAGCAGTTCTTC.

The rearrangement joins TRBV19 to TRBJ1-5, with D unresolved. CDR3 length: 16 amino acids. Deletions cut 2 bases from V and 2 bases from J, with 13 bases between. Germline CDR1 LNHDA, CDR2 SQIVND (reference sequence). In DNA form, the CDR3 reads TGTGCCAGTAGTATATTGCCGATTATAGGCAATCAGCCCCAGCATTTT. Its protein product is CASSILPIIGNQPQHF.

V gene TRBV27 combines with J gene TRBJ1-1; the D gene is possibly TRBD1 (5 bases). Trimming took off 4 bases at V and 1 base at J, with 13 bases between the two ends. CDR1 and CDR2 from the germline V gene are MNHEY and SMNVEV (reference sequence). This CDR3 spans 15 amino acids. CDR3 nucleotide sequence: TGTGCCAGCAGTTACGGGGGTCTTCGGAACACTGAAGCTTTCTTT. Protein sequence: CASSYGGLRNTEAFF.

J is TRBJ1-4 and V is TRBV28; unclear D gene. V lost 2 bases to trimming and J lost 1 base, with 8 bases between them. The CDR3 is 15 residues long. Looked up from germline, CDR1 is MDHEN and CDR2 is SYDVKM. The CDR3 here is CASSLSKRTNEKLFF. CDR3 DNA sequence: TGTGCCAGCAGTTTAAGCAAGCGAACTAATGAAAAACTGTTTTTT.

V gene TRBV4-1 combines with J gene TRBJ1-1; D uncertain. Trimming left V 4 bases short and J 1 base short, with 16 bases between. Germline values: CDR1 MGHRA, CDR2 YSYEKL. The CDR3 loop spans 16 amino acids. The CDR3 protein is CASSLRTARQNTEAFF. Written as DNA, the CDR3 is TGCGCCAGCAGCCTCCGAACGGCCAGACAGAACACTGAAGCTTTCTTT.

The chain is built from TRBV7-9 and TRBJ2-1, with TRBD2 identical over 8 bases. The V gene's germline CDR1 is SEHNR and CDR2 FQNEAQ (reference sequence). CDR3 size: 15 residues. The ends lost 3 bases at V and 0 bases at J; junction bases unmatched: 1. The CDR3 region is CASSLSGSSYNEQFF. For the CDR3, the DNA is TGTGCCAGCAGCTTGAGCGGGAGCTCCTACAATGAGCAGTTCTTC.

This clone was found once. This chain connects TRBV7-2 to TRBJ2-7, with D unresolved. The V end lost 4 bases, the J end lost 7 bases, and 8 bases lay between the germline ends. CDR1 and CDR2 (germline): SGHTA, FQGNSA. This CDR3 is 11 amino acids long. The chain's CDR3 is CASSSASEQYF. Written as DNA, the CDR3 is TGTGCCAGCAGCTCCGCGTCGGAGCAGTACTTC.

This chain uses TRBV7-2 with TRBJ2-1; TRBD2 aligns across 13 bases. CDR3 length: 18 amino acids. Germline V CDR1 and CDR2: SGHTA, FQGNSA. V dropped 2 bases and J dropped 0; count of bases not matched to a gene: 4. In DNA, the CDR3 is TGTGCCAGCAGCTTACGCGGGACTAGCGGGGTCTCCTACAATGAGCAGTTCTTC. This gives the protein CASSLRGTSGVSYNEQFF.

The chain links TRBV6-5 to TRBJ1-5; D ambiguous. This CDR3 has 15 residues. The germline V gene has CDR1 MNHEY and CDR2 SVGAGI. The V gene lost 0 bases and the J gene lost 2 bases, with 8 bases spanning the gap. CDR3 in amino acids: CASSYSGNGNQPQHF. CDR3 DNA: TGTGCCAGCAGTTACTCAGGGAATGGCAATCAGCCCCAGCATTTT.

This chain joins TRBV11-2 and TRBJ2-5; D unclear. Germline-derived CDR1 and CDR2 are SGHAT and FQNNGV. The CDR3 contains 15 residues. V lost 3 bases, J lost 2 bases, and 13 bases lay in between. CDR3 in amino acids: CASSFGQLLQETQYF. The CDR3 bases are TGTGCCAGCAGCTTCGGCCAGTTATTACAAGAGACCCAGTACTTC.

V and J are TRBV11-2 and TRBJ2-5; D is uncertain. Looked up from germline, CDR1 is SGHAT and CDR2 is FQNNGV. Trimming stripped 3 bases from V and 3 bases from J, with 8 bases between. This CDR3 has 13 amino acids. CDR3 in DNA: TGTGCCAGCAGCTTCCAAAGGGAAGAGACCCAGTACTTC. Protein product: CASSFQREETQYF. Filled out from reference TRBV11-2 and TRBJ2-5, the complete variable domain reads EAGVAQSPRYKIIEKRQSVAFWCNPISGHATLYWYQQILGQGPKLLIQFQNNGVVDDSQLPKDRFSAERLKGVDSTLKIQPAKLEDSAVYLCASSFQREETQYFGPGTRLLVL.

V usage is TRBV29-1 and J usage is TRBJ1-6; no firm D call. Between the trimmed V and J ends, which lost 4 bases and 7 bases, there was a span of 14 bases. The V gene's germline CDR1 is SQVTM and CDR2 ANQGSEA. CDR3 length: 14 residues. CDR3 protein: CSVGLGSTNSPLHF. CDR3 sequence (DNA): TGCAGCGTTGGGTTAGGTAGCACGAATTCACCCCTCCACTTT.

This clone was found once. Because the CDR3 is missing its conserved closing phenylalanine or tryptophan, this is likely a read error. This chain links TRBV30 with TRBJ1-2; possibly TRBD1 for D (5 bases). This CDR3 is built from 14 residues. V lost 7 bases, J lost 4 bases, and 19 bases lay in between. In germline, CDR1 is GTSNPN, CDR2 SVGIG (reference sequence). CDR3 loop: CAYKKRGSIYGYTL. CDR3 nucleotides: TGTGCCTACAAGAAAAGGGGCAGCATCTATGGCTACACCCTC.

This rearrangement joins TRBV2 to TRBJ1-1; D gene uncertain. The V gene lost 4 bases and the J gene lost 0 bases, with 6 bases spanning the gap. The CDR3 has 13 residues. Germline V gives CDR1 SNHLY, CDR2 FYNNEI. CDR3 nucleotides: TGTGCCAGCAGTGGCTACCTGAACACTGAAGCTTTCTTT. As protein: CASSGYLNTEAFF.

This clone was observed once. V usage is TRBV28 and J usage is TRBJ1-4; TRBD1 might be the D (6 bases). This CDR3 is 18 amino acids long. Trimming removed 5 bases from V and 4 bases from J, with 23 bases in between. Germline CDR1 MDHEN, CDR2 SYDVKM. As DNA, the CDR3 is TGTGCCAGCAGTCCAGTTGGTTCGACAGGACCCAATAATGAAAAACTGTTTTTT. It translates to CASSPVGSTGPNNEKLFF.

On this clone itself: The sample holds other DNA sequences that translate to the same CDR3. Written as DNA, the CDR3 is TGTGCCAGTAGTAGGGACAGCTATGGCTACACCTTC. Its protein product is CASSRDSYGYTF. The chain carries TRBV19 and TRBJ1-2; TRBD1 aligns across 7 bases. This CDR3 has 12 amino acids. CDR1 and CDR2 from the germline V gene are LNHDA and SQIVND (reference sequence). V shed 4 bases and J 4 bases; nucleotides not matched to a gene: 0.

V is TRBV4-2 and J is TRBJ2-1, with 11 bases lining up with TRBD2. The J segment lost 10 bases and the V segment lost 3 bases, leaving 5 bases of the junction unmatched. Germline V CDR1 and CDR2: LGHNA, YNFKEQ. CDR3 length: 14 amino acids. The DNA of the CDR3 is TGTGCCAGCAGCCAGACCGGGACTAGCGGAGAGCAGTTCTTC. Protein: CASSQTGTSGEQFF.

The chain carries TRBV7-9 and TRBJ2-1; 8 bases agree with TRBD1. J lost 7 bases, V lost 3 bases, and 17 bases had no gene match. The CDR3 loop spans 18 amino acids. Germline values: CDR1 SEHNR, CDR2 FQNEAQ (reference sequence). Here the CDR3 reads CASSFRSFEGQAINEQFF. The CDR3 DNA follows: TGTGCCAGCAGCTTTCGTAGTTTCGAGGGACAGGCAATAAATGAGCAGTTCTTC.

The genes are TRBV6-5 and TRBJ2-2; 9 nucleotides align to TRBD2. Germline V lookup: CDR1 MNHEY, CDR2 SVGAGI. CDR3 size: 15 residues. The trim removed 7 bases at V and 6 bases at J, leaving 9 bases unmatched. The CDR3 spells CASIRLAGPAGELFF. The CDR3 coding sequence is TGTGCCAGCATCCGGCTAGCGGGACCCGCCGGGGAGCTGTTTTTT.

J is TRBJ2-1 and V is TRBV5-1, with D tentatively TRBD1 or TRBD2 (5 bases each). This CDR3 spans 12 amino acids. Per germline, CDR1 SGHRS and CDR2 YFSETQ. V lost 0 bases and J 10 bases, leaving 8 bases between the germline ends. The CDR3 spells CASSLARGEQFF. CDR3 bases: TGCGCCAGCAGCTTGGCTCGGGGCGAGCAGTTCTTC.

The chain couples TRBV5-1 to TRBJ2-3; 9 positions agree with TRBD1. Germline V gene sequence: CDR1 SGHRS, CDR2 YFSETQ. Losses at the gene ends were 4 bases for V and 0 bases for J; bases not matched to a gene: 6. CDR3 size: 16 residues. CDR3 protein: CASSAGQGHSTDTQYF. The CDR3 DNA follows: TGCGCCAGCAGCGCGGGACAGGGCCATAGCACAGATACGCAGTATTTT.

This clone appeared once. The chain joins TRBV15 to TRBJ1-1, with unresolved D. V lost 0 bases to trimming and J lost 0 bases, with 8 bases between them. The CDR3 has 15 amino acids. Germline CDR1 is LNHNV and CDR2 is YYDKDF (reference sequence). The CDR3 DNA follows: TGTGCCACCAGCAGAGAAGGACCTCTGAACACTGAAGCTTTCTTT. Protein sequence: CATSREGPLNTEAFF.

This clone appeared once. The chain has TRBV7-2 and TRBJ1-1; D is perhaps TRBD1 (6 bases). The CDR3 covers 14 residues. Trimming took off 3 bases at V and 6 bases at J, with 14 bases between the two ends. In germline, CDR1 is SGHTA, CDR2 FQGNSA. This CDR3 is CASSLGTGRAEAFF. The CDR3 coding sequence is TGTGCCAGCAGCTTGGGCACAGGGAGGGCTGAAGCTTTCTTT. Drawing the rest from reference TRBV7-2 and TRBJ1-1, the complete variable domain is GAGVSQSPSNKVTEKGKDVELRCDPISGHTALYWYRQSLGQGLEFLIYFQGNSAPDKSGLPSDRFSAERTGGSVSTLTIQRTQQEDSAVYLCASSLGTGRAEAFFGQGTRLTVV.

The V gene is TRBV5-4, the J gene TRBJ2-1, with TRBD2 matching over 10 bases. Germline V gene sequence: CDR1 SGHNT, CDR2 YYREEE (reference sequence). The junction had 7 bases not matched to a gene; V was cut back by 1 base and J by 6 bases. CDR3 length: 16 residues. CDR3 residues: CASSLPSGGAGNEQFF. CDR3 coding DNA: TGTGCCAGCAGCTTGCCCAGCGGGGGGGCGGGCAATGAGCAGTTCTTC.

V usage is TRBV12-5 and J usage is TRBJ1-3; 9 nucleotides agree with TRBD1. The CDR3 is 19 residues long. V dropped 2 bases and J dropped 3; count of bases not matched to a gene: 14. The germline CDR1 and CDR2 sequences are LGHNT and FRNRAP. The CDR3 nucleotides are TGTGCTAGTGGTTTGTCCCCTTGGGACAGGGAAACAATTGGAAACACCATATATTTT. Protein: CASGLSPWDRETIGNTIYF.

The chain carries TRBV4-2 and TRBJ2-6; D gene unclear. V shed 1 base and J shed 2 bases, with 9 bases lying between them. From germline, CDR1 is LGHNA and CDR2 YNFKEQ. The CDR3 is 16 amino acids. The DNA for the CDR3 is TGTGCCAGCAGCCAAGTTGGGTCAACTGGGGCCAACGTCCTGACTTTC. It codes for CASSQVGSTGANVLTF.

The CDR3 here is CASGSRDREGETQYF. CDR3 sequence (DNA): TGTGCTAGTGGTTCGAGGGACAGGGAGGGAGAGACCCAGTACTTC. The chain has TRBV12-5 and TRBJ2-5; 9 bases align to TRBD1. This CDR3 has 15 amino acids. Trimming took 4 bases from V and 4 from J; bases not matched to a gene: 7. Germline CDR1 reads LGHNT; CDR2 reads FRNRAP. Filled out from reference TRBV12-5 and TRBJ2-5, the complete variable domain reads DARVTQTPRHKVTEMGQEVTMRCQPILGHNTVFWYRQTMMQGLELLAYFRNRAPLDDSGMPKDRFSAEMPDATLATLKIQPSEPRDSAVYFCASGSRDREGETQYFGPGTRLLVL.